This T cell receptor (beta chain) appears in the sequencing data of a study of T cell responses to AZD1222 COVID-19 vaccine. Turning to the study itself: Pooled samples include second doses given at about 4 or 12 weeks. Study-level findings and limits: CD4 TCRs covered the whole spike, strongest at regions 160-218 and 743-854. Nearly half of spike-specific TCRs reportedly target unmutated variant regions.

A note on this clone: The antigen remains unidentified.

CDR3 length equals 16 residues. Germline V gene sequence: CDR1 SNHLY, CDR2 FYNNEI. With V trimmed by 6 bases and J by 0 bases, 9 bases remained unmatched. Only in-frame clones appear in the TCRdb table, and some are missing; sequencing was by immunoSEQ multiplex PCR. The sample has over 100,000 clones; about nine tenths are singletons. This receptor was identified in an adult in good health. The chain uses TRBV2 and TRBJ1-2; 8 bases match TRBD1. Source: peripheral blood, taken on day 0 of AZD1222 vaccination. The CDR3 is CASSGTGRISNYGYTF. The CDR3 bases are TGTGCCAGCAGCGGGACAGGCCGAATTTCTAACTATGGCTACACCTTC.